These T cell receptor beta chains were read from a single sample in a study of shared clonotypes between healthy human individuals. Sequenced by immunoSEQ multiplex PCR; TCRdb stores in-frame clones only, minus some. Here the sample spans 850,000 to 1,100,000 clones, 70% to 80% being singletons. Sequencing input: memory CD4+ T cells from PBMCs. The receptors derive from a man aged 18 to 29 in good health. Some clones in this sample may be carry-over from other donors' samples. The CDR3 runs from the conserved cysteine through the conserved F or W. The D gene is left open where the match is weak. A row's size may be missing; if present it is once, few, many or a size class.

D gene	V gene	CDR3 length	clone size	J gene	CDR3 protein	CDR3 DNA
NA	TRBV30	10	NA	TRBJ2-3	CAWSRDTQYF	TGTGCCTGGAGTAGAGATACGCAGTATTTT
NA	TRBV7-2	14	NA	TRBJ2-7	CASSLAFGYYEQYF	TGTGCCAGCAGCTTAGCGTTCGGATACTACGAGCAGTACTTC
NA	TRBV4-1	12	few	TRBJ2-7	CASSQGLDEQYF	TGCGCCAGCAGCCAAGGCTTAGACGAGCAGTACTTC
TRBD1	TRBV14	15	NA	TRBJ2-2	CASSQARGHAGELFF	TGTGCCAGCAGCCAAGCGAGGGGGCACGCCGGGGAGCTGTTTTTT
TRBD1	TRBV18	15	once	TRBJ2-4	CASSPPARTGNIQYF	TGTGCCAGCTCACCACCGGCCCGGACAGGAAACATTCAGTACTTC
NA	TRBV11-3	16	NA	TRBJ2-6	CASSPRTGSGANVLTF	TGTGCCAGCAGCCCACGGACCGGCTCTGGGGCCAACGTCCTGACTTTC
TRBD1	TRBV19	17	few	TRBJ1-1	CASIPNRGLIGGTEAFF	TGTGCCAGTATCCCCAACAGGGGGCTTATTGGGGGCACTGAAGCTTTCTTT
TRBD1	TRBV5-1	15	NA	TRBJ2-2	CASSAGQGNTGELFF	TGCGCCAGCAGCGCTGGACAGGGGAACACCGGGGAGCTGTTTTTT
NA	TRBV7-8	15	NA	TRBJ2-6	CASSFRGTGANVLTF	TGTGCCAGCAGCTTTCGAGGGACTGGGGCCAACGTCCTGACTTTC
NA	TRBV29-1	14	once	TRBJ1-4	CSVAPSGRYEKLFF	TGCAGCGTTGCCCCTTCAGGGAGGTATGAAAAACTGTTTTTT
NA	TRBV5-4	19	NA	TRBJ2-3	CASSLGSYVGITFTDTQYF	TGTGCCAGCAGCTTAGGGTCATATGTCGGAATAACCTTCACAGATACGCAGTATTTT
NA	TRBV7-2	13	NA	TRBJ2-3	CASSYNYRDTQYF	TGTGCCAGCAGCTATAACTATCGAGATACGCAGTATTTT
TRBD2	TRBV6-5	15	NA	TRBJ2-1	CASRLAGASYNEQFF	TGTGCCAGCAGGCTAGCGGGCGCTTCCTACAATGAGCAGTTCTTC
TRBD1	TRBV5-1	15	NA	TRBJ2-2	CASSSGQGDTGELFF	TGCGCCAGCAGCTCGGGACAGGGGGACACCGGGGAGCTGTTTTTT
TRBD1	TRBV10-3	14	NA	TRBJ1-1	CAITRTGTNTEAFF	TGTGCCATCACCAGGACAGGGACCAACACTGAAGCTTTCTTT
NA	TRBV6-6	15	NA	TRBJ1-2	CASSLGGVANYGYTF	TGTGCCAGCAGCCTCGGAGGGGTGGCTAACTATGGCTACACCTTC
NA	TRBV19	13	NA	TRBJ2-5	CASSIWNQETQYF	TGTGCCAGTAGTATCTGGAATCAAGAGACCCAGTACTTC
NA	TRBV28	15	NA	TRBJ2-7	CASRPWDGYSYEQYF	TGTGCCAGCAGGCCCTGGGACGGCTACTCCTACGAGCAGTACTTC
TRBD1	TRBV7-9	14	few	TRBJ1-1	CASSKQGTGTEAFF	TGTGCCAGCAGCAAACAGGGGACGGGCACTGAAGCTTTCTTT
TRBD2	TRBV19	13	NA	TRBJ2-7	CASSILAGVEQYF	TGTGCCAGTAGTATCCTAGCGGGAGTTGAGCAGTACTTC
NA	TRBV28	14	NA	TRBJ2-7	CASTIPQGSYEQYF	TGTGCCAGCACCATTCCCCAGGGATCCTACGAGCAGTACTTC
NA	TRBV6-5	13	NA	TRBJ1-1	CASSYRGDTNPTF	TGTGCCAGCAGTTATAGAGGGGATACCAACCCGACATTT
TRBD1	TRBV28	13	few	TRBJ1-1	CASRMTGGTEAFF	TGTGCCAGCAGAATGACAGGGGGCACTGAAGCTTTCTTT
NA	TRBV28	12	NA	TRBJ2-7	CAPRQGGYEQYF	TGTGCCCCGAGGCAGGGAGGCTACGAGCAGTACTTC
NA	TRBV7-8	12	NA	TRBJ2-7	CASSLVPGEQYF	TGTGCCAGCAGCTTAGTTCCGGGCGAGCAGTACTTC
TRBD1	TRBV9	14	once	TRBJ2-1	CASSSRDREAEQFF	TGTGCCAGCAGCTCCCGGGACAGAGAGGCTGAGCAGTTCTTC
NA	TRBV18	16	NA	TRBJ1-3	CASSPGTTSSGNTIYF	TGTGCCAGCTCACCAGGCACGACGAGCTCTGGAAACACCATATATTTT
NA	TRBV29-1	13	many	TRBJ2-7	CSVEDQTGSEQYF	TGCAGCGTTGAAGATCAAACAGGGAGCGAGCAGTACTTC
TRBD2	TRBV6-5	14	NA	TRBJ2-7	CASSYELAGSSRYF	TGTGCCAGCAGTTACGAGCTAGCGGGATCCTCCAGATACTTC
TRBD1	TRBV6-6	15	once	TRBJ1-2	CASSPDRTPNYGYTF	TGTGCCAGCAGTCCGGACAGGACCCCTAACTATGGCTACACCTTC
NA	TRBV6-6	13	NA	TRBJ1-6	CASSVEWGSPLHF	TGTGCCAGCTCCGTAGAATGGGGTTCACCCCTCCACTTT
NA	TRBV10-1	15	NA	TRBJ2-7	CATPPTVPSFYEQYF	TGCGCCACCCCCCCTACAGTACCTAGTTTCTACGAGCAGTACTTC
NA	TRBV29-1	12	many	TRBJ1-2	CSVGTSNYGYTF	TGCAGCGTTGGGACATCTAACTATGGCTACACCTTC
NA	TRBV19	18	NA	TRBJ2-1	CASSPRGGYSSSYNEQFF	TGTGCCAGTAGTCCCAGAGGGGGATACTCCAGCTCCTACAATGAGCAGTTCTTC
NA	TRBV7-3	14	NA	TRBJ2-5	CASSKSGHQETQYF	TGTGCCAGCAGCAAATCGGGACACCAAGAGACCCAGTACTTC
NA	TRBV20-1	11	NA	TRBJ2-7	CSARDRNEQYF	TGCAGTGCTCGAGACCGTAACGAGCAGTACTTC
TRBD2	TRBV7-3	16	NA	TRBJ2-1	CASSEEAGQEYNEQFF	TGTGCCAGCAGCGAGGAAGCGGGGCAAGAATACAATGAGCAGTTCTTC
NA	TRBV6-1	14	NA	TRBJ2-7	CASSEQPDLYEQYF	TGTGCCAGCAGTGAGCAGCCTGATCTCTACGAGCAGTACTTC
TRBD2	TRBV6-6	15	NA	TRBJ2-5	CASSYAGLAGETQYF	TGTGCCAGCAGTTACGCCGGACTAGCGGGAGAGACCCAGTACTTC
TRBD1	TRBV18	14	NA	TRBJ2-7	CASSTGWTGTEQYF	TGTGCCAGCTCAACGGGATGGACAGGGACCGAGCAGTACTTC
TRBD2	TRBV29-1	13	NA	TRBJ2-7	CSGTSGPSYEQYF	TGCAGCGGAACTAGCGGGCCCTCCTACGAGCAGTACTTC
NA	TRBV30	11	NA	TRBJ2-3	CALVVADTQYF	TGTGCCTTAGTAGTAGCGGATACGCAGTATTTT
NA	TRBV28	12	NA	TRBJ1-1	CASSEGWTEAFF	TGTGCCAGCAGTGAGGGGTGGACTGAAGCTTTCTTT
NA	TRBV11-2	14	once	TRBJ2-7	CASNGLGSSYEQYF	TGTGCCAGCAACGGCCTGGGGAGCTCCTACGAGCAGTACTTC
TRBD2	TRBV20-1	11	once	TRBJ2-7	CGCGSSYEQYF	TGCGGCTGCGGGAGCTCCTACGAGCAGTACTTC
TRBD1	TRBV15	16	NA	TRBJ1-1	CATSRVQGAHGLRPFF	TGTGCCACCAGCAGAGTTCAGGGGGCCCACGGCCTTCGCCCTTTCTTT